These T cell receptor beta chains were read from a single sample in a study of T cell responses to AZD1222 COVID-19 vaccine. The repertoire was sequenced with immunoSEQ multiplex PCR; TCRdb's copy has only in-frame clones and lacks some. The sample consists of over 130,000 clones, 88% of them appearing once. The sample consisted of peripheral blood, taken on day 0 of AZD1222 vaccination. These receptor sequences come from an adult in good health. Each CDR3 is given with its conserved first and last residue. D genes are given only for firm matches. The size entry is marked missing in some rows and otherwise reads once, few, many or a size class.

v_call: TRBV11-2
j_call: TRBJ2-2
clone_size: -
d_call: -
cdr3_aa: CAVSRDTGELFF
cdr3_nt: TGTGCTGTGAGCAGGGACACCGGGGAGCTGTTTTTT

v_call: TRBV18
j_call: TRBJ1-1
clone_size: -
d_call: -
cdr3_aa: CASSPIPGTYTEAFF
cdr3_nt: TGTGCCAGCTCACCTATCCCCGGCACTTACACTGAAGCTTTCTTT

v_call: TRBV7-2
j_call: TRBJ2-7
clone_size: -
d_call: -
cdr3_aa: CASSLNYEQYF
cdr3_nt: TGTGCCAGCAGCTTAAACTACGAGCAGTACTTC

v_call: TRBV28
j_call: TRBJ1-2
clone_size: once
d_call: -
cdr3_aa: CASRLQGNYGYTF
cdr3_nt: TGTGCCAGCAGACTACAGGGTAACTATGGCTACACCTTC

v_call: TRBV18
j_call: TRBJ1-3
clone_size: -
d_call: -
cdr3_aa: CASSPLGVAQVSGNTIYF
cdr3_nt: TGTGCCAGCTCACCCTTAGGGGTAGCGCAGGTCTCTGGAAACACCATATATTTT

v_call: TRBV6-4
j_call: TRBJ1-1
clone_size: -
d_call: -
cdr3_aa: CASSDSPNTEAFF
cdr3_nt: TGTGCCAGCAGTGACTCTCCGAACACTGAAGCTTTCTTT

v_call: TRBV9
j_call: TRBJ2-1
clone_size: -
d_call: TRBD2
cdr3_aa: CASSVGEGLAGGQSYNEQFF
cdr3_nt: TGTGCCAGCAGCGTCGGAGAGGGACTAGCGGGAGGACAATCCTACAATGAGCAGTTCTTC

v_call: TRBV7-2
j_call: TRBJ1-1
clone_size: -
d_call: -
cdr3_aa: CASSLMGTNTEAFF
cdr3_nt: TGTGCCAGCAGCTTAATGGGGACGAACACTGAAGCTTTCTTT

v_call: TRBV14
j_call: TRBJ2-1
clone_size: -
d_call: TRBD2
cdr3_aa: CASSLLSGRALDEQFF
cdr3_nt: TGTGCCAGCAGCCTCCTTAGCGGGAGGGCCTTGGATGAGCAGTTCTTC

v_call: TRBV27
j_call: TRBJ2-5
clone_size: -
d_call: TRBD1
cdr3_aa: CASRPGQQETQYF
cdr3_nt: TGTGCCAGCAGACCGGGACAGCAAGAGACCCAGTACTTC

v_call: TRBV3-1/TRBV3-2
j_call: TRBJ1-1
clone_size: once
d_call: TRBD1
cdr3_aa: CASSPGQGVSDTEAFF
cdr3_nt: TGTGCCAGCAGCCCGGGACAGGGGGTGTCCGACACTGAAGCTTTCTTT

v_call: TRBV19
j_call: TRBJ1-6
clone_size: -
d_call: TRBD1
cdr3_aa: CASRRTGGDSPLHF
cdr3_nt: TGTGCCAGTAGACGGACAGGGGGCGATTCACCCCTCCACTTT

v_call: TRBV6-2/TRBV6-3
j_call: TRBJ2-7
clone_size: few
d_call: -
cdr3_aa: CASSYSPYEQYF
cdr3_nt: TGTGCCAGCAGTTACTCGCCCTACGAGCAGTACTTC

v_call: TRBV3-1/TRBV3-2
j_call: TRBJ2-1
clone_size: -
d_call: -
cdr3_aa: CASTTTSSYNEQFF
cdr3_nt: TGTGCCAGCACCACGACTAGCTCCTACAATGAGCAGTTCTTC

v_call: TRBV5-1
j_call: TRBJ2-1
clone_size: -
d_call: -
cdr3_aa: CASSFLREAIEQFF
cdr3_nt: TGCGCCAGCAGCTTTTTGAGGGAGGCAATTGAGCAGTTCTTC

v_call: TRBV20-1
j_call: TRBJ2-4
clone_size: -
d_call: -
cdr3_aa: CSALAKNIQYF
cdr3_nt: TGCAGTGCACTAGCCAAAAACATTCAGTACTTC

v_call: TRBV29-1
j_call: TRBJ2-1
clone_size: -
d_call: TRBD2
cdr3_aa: CSVERAGGLSDEQFF
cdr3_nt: TGCAGCGTTGAACGAGCGGGAGGGCTTAGCGATGAGCAGTTCTTC

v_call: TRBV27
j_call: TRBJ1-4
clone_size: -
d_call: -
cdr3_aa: CASSGQGDEKLFF
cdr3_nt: -

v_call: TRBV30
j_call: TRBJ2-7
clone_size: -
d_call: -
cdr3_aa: CAWSSGVYEQYF
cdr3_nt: TGTGCCTGGAGTTCGGGGGTGTACGAGCAGTACTTC

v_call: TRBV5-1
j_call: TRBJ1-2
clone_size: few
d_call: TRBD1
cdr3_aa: CASSPGQGAAYGYTF
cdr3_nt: TGCGCCAGCAGCCCGGGACAGGGGGCTGCCTATGGCTACACCTTC

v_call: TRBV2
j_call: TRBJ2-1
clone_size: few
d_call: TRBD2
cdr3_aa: CASSELTSGLYNEQFF
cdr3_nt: TGTGCCAGCAGTGAATTAACTAGCGGCCTCTACAATGAGCAGTTCTTC

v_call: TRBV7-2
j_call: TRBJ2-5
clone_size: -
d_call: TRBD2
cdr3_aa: CASSTGLAGDWETQYF
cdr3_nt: TGTGCCAGCAGCACGGGACTAGCGGGAGATTGGGAGACCCAGTACTTC

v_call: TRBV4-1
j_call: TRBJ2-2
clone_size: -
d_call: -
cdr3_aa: CASSQDGGWGVTGELFF
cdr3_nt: TGCGCCAGCAGCCAAGACGGCGGATGGGGAGTAACCGGGGAGCTGTTTTTT

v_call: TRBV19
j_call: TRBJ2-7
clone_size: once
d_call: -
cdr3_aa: CASSIVSLGGNEQYF
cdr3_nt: TGTGCCAGTAGTATAGTCTCCCTGGGTGGAAACGAGCAGTACTTC

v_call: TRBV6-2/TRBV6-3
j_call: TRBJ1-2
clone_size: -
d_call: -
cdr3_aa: CASSYTDRNYGYTF
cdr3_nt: TGTGCCAGCAGTTACACAGACAGGAACTATGGCTACACCTTC

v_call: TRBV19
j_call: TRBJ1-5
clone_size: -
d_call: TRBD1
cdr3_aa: CATQEDRGHQPQHF
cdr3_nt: TGTGCCACCCAAGAGGACAGGGGGCATCAGCCCCAGCATTTT

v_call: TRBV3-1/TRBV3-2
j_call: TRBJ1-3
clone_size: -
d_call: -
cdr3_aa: CASSLNLRDGTIYF
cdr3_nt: TGTGCCAGCAGCCTAAACCTCCGGGATGGCACCATATATTTT

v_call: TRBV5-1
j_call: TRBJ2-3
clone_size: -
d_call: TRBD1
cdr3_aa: CASGGSGTGSYTQYF
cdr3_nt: TGCGCCAGCGGAGGCTCCGGGACAGGGTCCTATACGCAGTATTTT

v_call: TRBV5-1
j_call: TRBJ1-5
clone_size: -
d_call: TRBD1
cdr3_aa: CASSFQGASNQPQHF
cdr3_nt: TGCGCCAGCAGCTTTCAGGGGGCGAGCAATCAGCCCCAGCATTTT

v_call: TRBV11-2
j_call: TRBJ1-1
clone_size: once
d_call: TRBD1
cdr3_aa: CASSFPQGADTEAFF
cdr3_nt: TGTGCCAGCAGCTTCCCACAGGGGGCTGACACTGAAGCTTTCTTT

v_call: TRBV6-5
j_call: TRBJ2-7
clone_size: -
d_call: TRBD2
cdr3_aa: CASSLSGRLGYEQYF
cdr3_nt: TGTGCCAGCAGCCTTAGCGGGAGATTAGGGTACGAGCAGTACTTC

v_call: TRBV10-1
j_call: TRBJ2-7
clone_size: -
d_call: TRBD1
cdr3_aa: CASRTGTGVYEQYF
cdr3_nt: TGCGCCAGCAGAACCGGGACAGGGGTCTACGAGCAGTACTTC

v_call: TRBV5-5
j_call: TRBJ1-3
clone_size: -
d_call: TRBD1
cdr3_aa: CASSSGQVSGNTIYF
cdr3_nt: TGTGCCAGCAGCTCGGGACAGGTCTCTGGAAACACCATATATTTT

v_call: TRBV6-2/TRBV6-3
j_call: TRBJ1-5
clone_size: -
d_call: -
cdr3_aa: CASSYSTPPFSNQPQHF
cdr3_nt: TGTGCCAGCAGTTACTCGACGCCGCCGTTTAGCAATCAGCCCCAGCATTTT

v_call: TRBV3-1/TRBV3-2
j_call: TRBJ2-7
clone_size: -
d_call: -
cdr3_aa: CASSLLMGSSGVREQYF
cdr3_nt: TGTGCCAGCAGCCTTCTCATGGGGTCGTCAGGCGTCCGCGAGCAGTACTTC

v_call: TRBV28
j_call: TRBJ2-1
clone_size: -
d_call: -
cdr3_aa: CASSLQGNEQFF
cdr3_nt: TGTGCCAGCAGTTTACAGGGAAATGAGCAGTTCTTC

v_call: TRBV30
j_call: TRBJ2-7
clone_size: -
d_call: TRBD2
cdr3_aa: CAWSVAGAYEQYF
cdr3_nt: TGTGCCTGGAGTGTAGCGGGGGCCTACGAGCAGTACTTC

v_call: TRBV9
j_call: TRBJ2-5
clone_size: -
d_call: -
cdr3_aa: CASSRTVKETQYF
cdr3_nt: TGTGCCAGCAGCCGGACAGTGAAAGAGACCCAGTACTTC

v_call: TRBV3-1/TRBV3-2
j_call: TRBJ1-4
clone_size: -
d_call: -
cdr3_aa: CASSPKTEKLFF
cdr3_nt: TGTGCCAGCAGCCCTAAGACTGAAAAACTGTTTTTT

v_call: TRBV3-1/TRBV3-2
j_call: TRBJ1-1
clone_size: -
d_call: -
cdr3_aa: CASSHFRQLNTEAFF
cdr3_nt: TGTGCCAGCAGCCATTTTCGACAGTTGAACACTGAAGCTTTCTTT

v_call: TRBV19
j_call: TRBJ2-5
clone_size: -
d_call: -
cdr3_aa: CASSIAGPRETQYF
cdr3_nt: TGTGCCAGTAGTATAGCCGGTCCCAGGGAGACCCAGTACTTC

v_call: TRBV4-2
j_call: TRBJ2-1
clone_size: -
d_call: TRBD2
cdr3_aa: CASSQDSSGRWREYNEQFF
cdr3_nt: TGTGCCAGCAGCCAAGACTCTAGCGGGAGATGGCGGGAGTACAATGAGCAGTTCTTC

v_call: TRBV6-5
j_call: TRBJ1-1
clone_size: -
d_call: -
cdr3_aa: CASIREGDTEAFF
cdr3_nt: TGTGCCAGCATCAGGGAGGGGGACACTGAAGCTTTCTTT

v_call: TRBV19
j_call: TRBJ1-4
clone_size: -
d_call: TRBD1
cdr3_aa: CATGDSANEKLFF
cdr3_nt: TGTGCCACCGGGGACAGTGCTAATGAAAAACTGTTTTTT

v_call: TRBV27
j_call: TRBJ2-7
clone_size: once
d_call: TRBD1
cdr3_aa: CATQGQTLEQYF
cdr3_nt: TGTGCCACCCAGGGACAGACACTCGAGCAGTACTTC

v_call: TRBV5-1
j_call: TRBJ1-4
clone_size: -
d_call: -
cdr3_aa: CASSSTVFRGPNEKLFF
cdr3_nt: TGCGCCAGCAGCTCGACCGTTTTCAGGGGCCCCAATGAAAAACTGTTTTTT

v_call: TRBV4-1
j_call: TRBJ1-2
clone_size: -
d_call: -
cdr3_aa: CASSQEGQTGGYTF
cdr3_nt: TGCGCCAGCAGCCAAGAGGGCCAAACGGGTGGCTACACCTTC

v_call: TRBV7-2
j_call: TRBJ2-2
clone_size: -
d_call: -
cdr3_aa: CASSLISQGGSGELFF
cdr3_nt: TGTGCCAGCAGCTTAATAAGCCAGGGTGGCTCCGGGGAGCTGTTTTTT

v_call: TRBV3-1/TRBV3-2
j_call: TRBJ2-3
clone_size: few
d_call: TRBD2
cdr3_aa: CASSPGTIVVADTQYF
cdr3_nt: TGTGCCAGCAGCCCTGGGACTATAGTTGTAGCAGATACGCAGTATTTT

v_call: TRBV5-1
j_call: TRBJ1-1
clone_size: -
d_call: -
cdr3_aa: CASSFQRNTEAFF
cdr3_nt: TGCGCCAGCAGCTTTCAGAGGAACACTGAAGCTTTCTTT